This T cell receptor (beta chain) originates from a study of cytomegalovirus exposure and HLA in healthy donors. At the level of the study: Approximately 200 million T cells yielded some 120 million unique TCR beta sequences in earlier analysis.

Both 60 Vbeta primers and 13 Jbeta primers went into the PCR. Original processing notes: In a later analysis, of around 85 million unique beta chains, about 12 million appeared in at least two donors. The assay was immunoSEQ multiplex PCR, and TCRdb's table has in-frame clones only and misses some. That table supplies the V and J calls and clone size; D and trimming were determined from the DNA. Of 130,000 to 150,000 clones in the sample, 60% to 85% were seen once. Comments on this clone: Other DNA sequences of this sample code for an identical CDR3.

Germline V gives CDR1 LGHNT, CDR2 FRNRAP. The J segment lost 5 bases and the V segment lost 2 bases, leaving 4 bases of the junction unmatched. This CDR3 is built from 14 residues. Sample: PBMCs. The receptor comes from a male donor in good health and CMV-seropositive. The chain recombines TRBV12-5 with TRBJ1-1, with 8 nucleotides matching TRBD1. The CDR3 is CASGLQGAGTEAFF. Here the CDR3 DNA reads TGTGCTAGTGGTTTGCAGGGGGCCGGTACTGAAGCTTTCTTT. Variable domain in full (rest from reference TRBV12-5 and TRBJ1-1): DARVTQTPRHKVTEMGQEVTMRCQPILGHNTVFWYRQTMMQGLELLAYFRNRAPLDDSGMPKDRFSAEMPDATLATLKIQPSEPRDSAVYFCASGLQGAGTEAFFGQGTRLTVV.